The clone carrying this T cell receptor beta chain was recorded many times. This entry comes from a study of identical twins. TCRdb recomputed calls from the 5' RACE reads with MiXCR, one row per CDR3 protein. The table has 200,000 to 250,000 distinct CDR3 sequences, about 7.5% seen once. The CDR3 sequence is 13 residues long. Germline V gene data show CDR1 as SGHRS and CDR2 as YFSETQ. Trimming pared 1 base from V and 6 bases from J, leaving 8 bases between. The same sample was also used in a study of yellow fever vaccine responses in identical twins.

The sequenced material came from memory (CD45RO+) T cells sorted from blood. The chain couples TRBV5-1 to TRBJ2-1; D might be TRBD2 (5 bases). This TCR was sampled from a woman between 18 and 29 years old in good health. The chain's CDR3 is CASSLSGGNEQFF. The CDR3, as DNA: TGCGCCAGCAGCTTGTCCGGAGGCAATGAGCAGTTCTTC.